A selection of T cell receptor beta chains follows, all from one sample in a study of blood T cell repertoires in COVID-19. Here immunoSEQ multiplex PCR was the method, and the copy in TCRdb shows in-frame clones only, minus some. The profile covers about 74,000 clones, with 70% to 90% appearing a single time and around a third taken by the ten largest. The material sequenced was peripheral blood. The receptors come from a man between 65 and 85 years old with acute or convalescent COVID-19. Each CDR3 is given with its conserved first and last residue. For some rows the clone size is stated as once, few or many, or as a class when expanded; others skip it.

CDR3	J	V	size
CASSRDRGLNQPQHF	TRBJ1-5	TRBV7-6	-
CASSHSETQYF	TRBJ2-5	TRBV7-6	-
CAWSGGLAGEEQFF	TRBJ2-1	TRBV30	-
CASSPLRTVTEAFF	TRBJ1-1	TRBV14	-
CASSQGQGAGANVLTF	TRBJ2-6	TRBV23-1	-
CASSERGGVETQYF	TRBJ2-5	TRBV6-1	few
CASSIRGAAEAFF	TRBJ1-1	TRBV19	-
CASALGGTGDIQYF	TRBJ2-4	TRBV5-1	-
CASKRGTGRLYEQYF	TRBJ2-7	TRBV5-8	once
CASSGTGRNQPQHF	TRBJ1-5	TRBV7-9	-
CASSRGARVAGEKNEQFF	TRBJ2-1	TRBV3-1/TRBV3-2	once
CSVSLNEQFF	TRBJ2-1	TRBV20-1	few
CASRFSSGDNNSPLHF	TRBJ1-6	TRBV19	-
CASSPERTTEQFF	TRBJ2-1	TRBV7-3	once
CASSPEPGSTGELFF	TRBJ2-2	TRBV5-1	-
CASRPGTVGTGELFF	TRBJ2-2	TRBV5-1	few
CASSLGLAGAGELFF	TRBJ2-2	TRBV7-6	-
CASSADWGRDEAFF	TRBJ1-1	TRBV9	-
CASSHWTAAYEQYF	TRBJ2-7	TRBV3-1/TRBV3-2	-
CASSTSGNPGELFF	TRBJ2-2	TRBV6-5	once
CASTTGDTTGNTIYF	TRBJ1-3	TRBV7-9	-
CASSTGQGYNEQFF	TRBJ2-1	TRBV5-1	-
CASSVGVLWENGVNTEAFF	TRBJ1-1	TRBV9	-
CASSPARANYGYTF	TRBJ1-2	TRBV2	-
CASSLRPGDRNQPQHF	TRBJ1-5	TRBV5-4	-
CASSYWGTSGISGTDTQYF	TRBJ2-3	TRBV5-1	-
CASSLGQGVYNEQFF	TRBJ2-1	TRBV7-3	few
CSAGIVDGYTF	TRBJ1-2	TRBV29-1	-
CASSPHGSTDTQYF	TRBJ2-3	TRBV19	few
CASSLLYNEKLFF	TRBJ1-4	TRBV5-6	-
CASSPPRGQYGYTF	TRBJ1-2	TRBV5-4	few
CSGTGFRRGSYEQYF	TRBJ2-7	TRBV29-1	once
CASRDRDSVNSPLHF	TRBJ1-6	TRBV2	-
CASSPGVSSYEQYF	TRBJ2-7	TRBV5-4	-
CSLILAGGHSEQFF	TRBJ2-1	TRBV29-1	few
CASSETRDRVIMSTF	TRBJ1-2	TRBV2	-
CASVRRDGPSQTQYF	TRBJ2-5	TRBV3-1/TRBV3-2	-
CASSYIGSSRGNQPQHF	TRBJ1-5	TRBV7-2	-
CASSLQDYNEQFF	TRBJ2-1	TRBV6-2/TRBV6-3	-
CASRGTGVDTQYF	TRBJ2-3	TRBV19	-
CASSLNSPGQAHGYTF	TRBJ1-2	TRBV28	-
CASTVEGSSSPLHF	TRBJ1-6	TRBV6-5	-
CASSSGAYEKLFF	TRBJ1-4	TRBV7-9	-
CASSGSGTGGAGASPLHF	TRBJ1-6	TRBV27	-
CASSPASGVVGGELFF	TRBJ2-2	TRBV18	-
CASSFRTGGEETQYF	TRBJ2-5	TRBV5-4	few
CASSGDRAHEQYF	TRBJ2-7	TRBV2	-
CASKGRGMGNQPQHF	TRBJ1-5	TRBV6-5	-
CASTLTANYGYTF	TRBJ1-2	TRBV12-3/TRBV12-4	-
CASSMMGGYEQYF	TRBJ2-7	TRBV19	-
CASSSIQANDYGYTF	TRBJ1-2	TRBV18	-